This T cell receptor (beta chain) was sequenced for a study of OX40 agonist ivuxolimab in advanced cancers. As for the study in general: The study enrolled dose-escalation patients with hepatocellular carcinoma, melanoma, renal cell or head and neck cancer. Regarding the study as a whole: Averaged across samples, CD8+ T cells carried more expanded clones than CD4+ did. CD4+ and CD8+ T cells in blood underwent clonal expansion by week 6 at 0.1 to 3.0 mg/kg. Specificity for antigen went undetermined in the expanded peripheral T cells.

The table came from immunoSEQ multiplex PCR; TCRdb's copy has only in-frame clones and leaves some out. The table shows tens of thousands of clones, with 84% occurring only once. This CDR3 has 16 residues. Germline-derived CDR1 and CDR2 are MNHEY and SMNVEV (reference sequence). The V end lost 8 bases, the J end lost 0 bases, and 17 bases lay between the germline ends. On this clone: Its specificity is unknown.

The rearrangement joins TRBV27 to TRBJ2-1; possible D gene TRBD2, 6 bases. The sequenced sample was CD4+ or CD8+ T cells sorted from blood, obtained in a trial of the OX40 agonist ivuxolimab. The TCR originated in an adult with an advanced solid tumor such as melanoma, head and neck, liver or kidney cancer. CDR3: CASRREEGGSYNEQFF. The CDR3 DNA is TGTGCCAGCCGCCGAGAGGAGGGCGGCTCCTACAATGAGCAGTTCTTC.